This paragraph reports one TCR beta chain. Its target is unknown. The data are from a study of naive and memory T cell subsets. Findings of the study overall: TCR transcript changes with activation or differentiation may affect this RNA method.

CDR3 length: 18 amino acids. V gave up 2 bases and J gave up 0 bases; unmatched junction bases: 7. Germline assignment: CDR1 SGHDN and CDR2 FVKESK. An oligonucleotide containing a UMI was ligated to the 3' end of TCR cDNA. Whole blood, roughly 2.5 ml, came from adult healthy volunteers. Reverse transcription used DNase-treated unsorted total RNA, aiming for about 1 to 1000 ng. Ligated cDNA underwent four rounds of PCR with nested alpha and beta constant region primers and SP2. Blood and skin TCR RNA was reverse transcribed with alpha and beta constant primers. TCRdb itself ran the 5' RACE reads through MiXCR, one entry per CDR3 protein. The profile shows some 60,000 distinct CDR3 sequences, over 6% of them singletons.

V gene TRBV14 combines with J gene TRBJ2-1; TRBD2 matches at 10 bases. The origin of this receptor is a female donor in good health. CDR3 protein: CASSQLSGGASSYNEQFF. The CDR3 coding sequence is TGTGCCAGCAGCCAATTAAGCGGGGGGGCAAGCTCCTACAATGAGCAGTTCTTC.